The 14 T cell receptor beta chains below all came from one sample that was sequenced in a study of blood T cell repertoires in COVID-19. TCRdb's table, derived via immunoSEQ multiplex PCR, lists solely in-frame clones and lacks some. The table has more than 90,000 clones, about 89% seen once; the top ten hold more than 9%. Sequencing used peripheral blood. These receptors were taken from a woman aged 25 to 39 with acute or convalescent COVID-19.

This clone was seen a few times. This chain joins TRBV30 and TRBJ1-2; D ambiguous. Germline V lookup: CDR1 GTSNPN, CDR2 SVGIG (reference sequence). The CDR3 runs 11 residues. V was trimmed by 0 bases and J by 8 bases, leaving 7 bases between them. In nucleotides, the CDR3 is TGTGCCTGGAGTGTACAATTCGGCTACACCTTC. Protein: CAWSVQFGYTF.

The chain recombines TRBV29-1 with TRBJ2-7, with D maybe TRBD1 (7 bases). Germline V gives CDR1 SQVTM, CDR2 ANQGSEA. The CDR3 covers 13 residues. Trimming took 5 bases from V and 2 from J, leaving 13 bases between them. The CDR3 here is CSVRAGGTYEQYF. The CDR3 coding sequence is TGCAGCGTTCGCGCAGGGGGGACCTACGAGCAGTACTTC.

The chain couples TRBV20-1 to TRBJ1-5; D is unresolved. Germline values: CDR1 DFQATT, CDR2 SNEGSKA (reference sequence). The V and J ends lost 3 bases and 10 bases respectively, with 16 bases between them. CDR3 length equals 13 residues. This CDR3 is CSASSPPGAPQHF. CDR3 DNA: TGCAGTGCTAGTTCCCCCCCAGGTGCACCCCAGCATTTT.

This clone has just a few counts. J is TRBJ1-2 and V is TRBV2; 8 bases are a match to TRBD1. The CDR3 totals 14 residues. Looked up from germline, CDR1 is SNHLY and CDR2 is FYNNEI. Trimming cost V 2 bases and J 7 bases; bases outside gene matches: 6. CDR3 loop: CASSEQGQGVGYTF. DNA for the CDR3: TGTGCCAGCAGTGAACAAGGACAGGGCGTTGGCTACACCTTC.

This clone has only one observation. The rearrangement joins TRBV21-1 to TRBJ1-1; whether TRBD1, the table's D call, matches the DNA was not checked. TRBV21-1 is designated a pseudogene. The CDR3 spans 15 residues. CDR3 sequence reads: CASRRSTGARTEAFF. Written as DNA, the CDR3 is TGTGCCAGCAGGCGGAGTACAGGGGCGAGGACTGAAGCTTTCTTT.

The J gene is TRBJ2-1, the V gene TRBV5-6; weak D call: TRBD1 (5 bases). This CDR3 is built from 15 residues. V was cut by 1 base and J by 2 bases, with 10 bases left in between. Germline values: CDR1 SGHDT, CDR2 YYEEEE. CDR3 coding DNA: TGTGCCAGCAGCTTGTTGCAGGGTGCCTACAATGAGCAGTTCTTC. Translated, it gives CASSLLQGAYNEQFF.

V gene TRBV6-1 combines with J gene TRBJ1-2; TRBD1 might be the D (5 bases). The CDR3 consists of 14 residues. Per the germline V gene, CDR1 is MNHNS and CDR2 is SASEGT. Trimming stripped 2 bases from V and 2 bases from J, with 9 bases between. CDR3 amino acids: CASSEIQVNYGYTF. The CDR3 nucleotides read TGTGCCAGCAGTGAAATACAGGTGAACTATGGCTACACCTTC.

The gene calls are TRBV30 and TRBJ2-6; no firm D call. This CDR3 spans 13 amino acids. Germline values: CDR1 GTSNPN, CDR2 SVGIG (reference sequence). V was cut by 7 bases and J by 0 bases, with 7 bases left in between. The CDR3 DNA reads TGTGCCTCCAGGTCCTCTGGGGCCAACGTCCTGACTTTC. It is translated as CASRSSGANVLTF.

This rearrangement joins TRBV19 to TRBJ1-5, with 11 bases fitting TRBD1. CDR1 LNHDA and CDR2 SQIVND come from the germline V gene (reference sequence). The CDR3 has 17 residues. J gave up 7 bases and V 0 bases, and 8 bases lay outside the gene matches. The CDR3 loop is CASSIDPDRGQHQPQHF. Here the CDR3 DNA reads TGTGCCAGTAGTATAGACCCGGACAGGGGGCAACACCAGCCCCAGCATTTT.

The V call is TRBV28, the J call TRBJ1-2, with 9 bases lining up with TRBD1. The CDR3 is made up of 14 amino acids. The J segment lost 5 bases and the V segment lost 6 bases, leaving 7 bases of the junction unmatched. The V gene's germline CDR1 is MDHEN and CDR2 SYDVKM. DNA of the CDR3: TGTGCCAGCAGCGCATTTGGGACAGGGTATGGCTACACCTTC. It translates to CASSAFGTGYGYTF.

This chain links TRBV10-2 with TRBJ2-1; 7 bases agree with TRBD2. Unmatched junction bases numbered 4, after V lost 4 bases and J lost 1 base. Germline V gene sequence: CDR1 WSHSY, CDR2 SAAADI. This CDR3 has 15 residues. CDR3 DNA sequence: TGCGCCAGCAGTGTTACTAGCGATTCCTACAATGAGCAGTTCTTC. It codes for CASSVTSDSYNEQFF.

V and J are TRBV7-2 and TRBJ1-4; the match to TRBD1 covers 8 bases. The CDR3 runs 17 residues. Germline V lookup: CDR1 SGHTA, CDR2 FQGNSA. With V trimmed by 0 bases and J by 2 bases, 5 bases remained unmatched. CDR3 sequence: CASSLAYRGYTNEKLFF. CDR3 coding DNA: TGTGCCAGCAGCTTAGCTTACAGGGGGTATACTAATGAAAAACTGTTTTTT.

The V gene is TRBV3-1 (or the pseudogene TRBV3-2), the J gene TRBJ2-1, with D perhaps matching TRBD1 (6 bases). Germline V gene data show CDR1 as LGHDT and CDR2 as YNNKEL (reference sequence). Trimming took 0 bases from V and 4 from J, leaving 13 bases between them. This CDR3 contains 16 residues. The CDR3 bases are TGTGCCAGCAGCCAAGACGCGGCAGGGGAATACAATGAGCAGTTCTTC. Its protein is CASSQDAAGEYNEQFF.

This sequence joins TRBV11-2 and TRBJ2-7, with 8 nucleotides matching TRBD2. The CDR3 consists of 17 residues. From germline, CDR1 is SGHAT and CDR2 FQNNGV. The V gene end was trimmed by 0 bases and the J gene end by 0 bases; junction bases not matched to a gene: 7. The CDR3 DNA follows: TGTGCCAGCAGCTTAGATAAGAGAAGCGGGGGCTCCTACGAGCAGTACTTC. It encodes CASSLDKRSGGSYEQYF.